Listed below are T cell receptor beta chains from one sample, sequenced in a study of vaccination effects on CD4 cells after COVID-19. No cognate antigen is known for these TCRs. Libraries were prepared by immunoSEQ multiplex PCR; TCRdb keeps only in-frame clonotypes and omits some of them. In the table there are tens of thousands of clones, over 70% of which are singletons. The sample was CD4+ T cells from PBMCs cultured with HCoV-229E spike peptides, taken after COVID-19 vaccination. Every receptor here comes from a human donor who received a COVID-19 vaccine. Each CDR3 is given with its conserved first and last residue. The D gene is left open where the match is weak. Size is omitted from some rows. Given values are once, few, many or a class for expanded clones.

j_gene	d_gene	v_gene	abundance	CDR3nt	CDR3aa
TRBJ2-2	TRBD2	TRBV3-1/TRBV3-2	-	TGTGCCAGCAAGACTAGCGGGGGGGCTAACACCGGGGAGCTGTTTTTT	CASKTSGGANTGELFF
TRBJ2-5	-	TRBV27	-	TGTGCCAGCAGTTTATCTAGGGGGGGAACCCAGTACTTC	CASSLSRGGTQYF
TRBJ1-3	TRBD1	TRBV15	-	TGTGCCACCAGCACCGGACAGGGCGCGACAAAACCTGGAAACACCATATATTTT	CATSTGQGATKPGNTIYF
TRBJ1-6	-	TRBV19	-	TGTGCCAGTAGTGCAAGTTCCGGGACGCCCAATTCACCCCTCCACTTT	CASSASSGTPNSPLHF
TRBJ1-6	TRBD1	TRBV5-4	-	TGTGCCAGCAGCTTGGACAGGGGGGGGTCACCCCTCCACTTT	CASSLDRGGSPLHF
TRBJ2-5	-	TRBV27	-	TGTGCCAGCAGTTTACTTCGCCAGGGCAGAGGGCAAGAGACCCAGTACTTC	CASSLLRQGRGQETQYF
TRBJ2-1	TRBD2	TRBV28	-	TGTGCCAGCAGCCAGAGGACTAGCGGGGGTAATGAGCAGTTCTTC	CASSQRTSGGNEQFF
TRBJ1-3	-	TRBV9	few	TGTGCCAGCAGCCAGACAGTTATGTCCTCTGGAAACACCATATATTTT	CASSQTVMSSGNTIYF
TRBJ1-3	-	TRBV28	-	TGTGCCAGCACCCTCAGGGTGTCTGGAAACACCATATATTTT	CASTLRVSGNTIYF
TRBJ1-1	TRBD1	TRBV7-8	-	TGTGCCAGCAGCTTACGGGACAGGGGCATGAACACTGAAGCTTTCTTT	CASSLRDRGMNTEAFF
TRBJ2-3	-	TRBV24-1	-	TGTGCCACCAGTGACCCCGCGGCGGTGTCAGATACGCAGTATTTT	CATSDPAAVSDTQYF
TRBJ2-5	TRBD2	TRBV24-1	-	TGTGCCACCAGTGACCCAGCGGGGGGGGAAGAGACCCAGTACTTC	CATSDPAGGEETQYF
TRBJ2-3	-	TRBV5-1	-	TGCGCCAGCAGCCGAAAAACAGGGACAGATACGCAGTATTTT	CASSRKTGTDTQYF
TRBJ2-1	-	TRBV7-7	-	TGTGCCAGCAGCCCTCCGGGGGGCGAAGGGAGTGAGCAGTTCTTC	CASSPPGGEGSEQFF
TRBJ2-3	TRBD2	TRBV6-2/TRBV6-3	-	TGTGCCAGCAGTTACCCGGGACTAGCGGGGGGGCCAAGCACAGATACGCAGTATTTT	CASSYPGLAGGPSTDTQYF
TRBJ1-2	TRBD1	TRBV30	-	TGTGCCTGGAGACGGATTCTGGACAGGAACTATGGCTACACCTTC	CAWRRILDRNYGYTF
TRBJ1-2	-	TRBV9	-	TGTGCCAGCAGCCAAGAGCCTTATGGCTACACCTTC	CASSQEPYGYTF
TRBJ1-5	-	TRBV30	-	TGTGCCTGGAGTCCGGCTTTCAATCAGCCCCAGCATTTT	CAWSPAFNQPQHF
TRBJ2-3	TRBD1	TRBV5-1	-	TGCGCCAGCAGCTTACTACAGGGGAGTTTAGATACGCAGTATTTT	CASSLLQGSLDTQYF
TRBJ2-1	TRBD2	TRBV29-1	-	TGCAGCGTTGAAGGGGGTCGGAGGGGAGGGAACAATGAGCAGTTCTTC	CSVEGGRRGGNNEQFF
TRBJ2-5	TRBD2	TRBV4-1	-	TGCGCCAGCAGCCCAACTTTTCAAGCGGGGGGAGGAGAGACCCAGTACTTC	CASSPTFQAGGGETQYF